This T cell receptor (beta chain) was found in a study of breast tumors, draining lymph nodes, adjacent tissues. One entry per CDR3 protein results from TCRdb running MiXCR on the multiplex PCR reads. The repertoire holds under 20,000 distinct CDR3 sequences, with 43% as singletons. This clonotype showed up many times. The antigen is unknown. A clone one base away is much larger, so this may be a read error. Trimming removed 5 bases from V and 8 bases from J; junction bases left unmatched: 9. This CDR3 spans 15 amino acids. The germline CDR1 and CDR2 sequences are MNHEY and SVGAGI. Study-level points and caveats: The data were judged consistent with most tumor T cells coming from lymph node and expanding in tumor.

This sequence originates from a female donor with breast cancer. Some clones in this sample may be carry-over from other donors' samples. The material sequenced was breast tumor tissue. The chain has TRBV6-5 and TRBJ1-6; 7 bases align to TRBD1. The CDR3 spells CASSHTTGDDSPLHF. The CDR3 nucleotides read TGTGCCAGCAGTCACACAACAGGGGATGATTCACCCCTCCACTTT.